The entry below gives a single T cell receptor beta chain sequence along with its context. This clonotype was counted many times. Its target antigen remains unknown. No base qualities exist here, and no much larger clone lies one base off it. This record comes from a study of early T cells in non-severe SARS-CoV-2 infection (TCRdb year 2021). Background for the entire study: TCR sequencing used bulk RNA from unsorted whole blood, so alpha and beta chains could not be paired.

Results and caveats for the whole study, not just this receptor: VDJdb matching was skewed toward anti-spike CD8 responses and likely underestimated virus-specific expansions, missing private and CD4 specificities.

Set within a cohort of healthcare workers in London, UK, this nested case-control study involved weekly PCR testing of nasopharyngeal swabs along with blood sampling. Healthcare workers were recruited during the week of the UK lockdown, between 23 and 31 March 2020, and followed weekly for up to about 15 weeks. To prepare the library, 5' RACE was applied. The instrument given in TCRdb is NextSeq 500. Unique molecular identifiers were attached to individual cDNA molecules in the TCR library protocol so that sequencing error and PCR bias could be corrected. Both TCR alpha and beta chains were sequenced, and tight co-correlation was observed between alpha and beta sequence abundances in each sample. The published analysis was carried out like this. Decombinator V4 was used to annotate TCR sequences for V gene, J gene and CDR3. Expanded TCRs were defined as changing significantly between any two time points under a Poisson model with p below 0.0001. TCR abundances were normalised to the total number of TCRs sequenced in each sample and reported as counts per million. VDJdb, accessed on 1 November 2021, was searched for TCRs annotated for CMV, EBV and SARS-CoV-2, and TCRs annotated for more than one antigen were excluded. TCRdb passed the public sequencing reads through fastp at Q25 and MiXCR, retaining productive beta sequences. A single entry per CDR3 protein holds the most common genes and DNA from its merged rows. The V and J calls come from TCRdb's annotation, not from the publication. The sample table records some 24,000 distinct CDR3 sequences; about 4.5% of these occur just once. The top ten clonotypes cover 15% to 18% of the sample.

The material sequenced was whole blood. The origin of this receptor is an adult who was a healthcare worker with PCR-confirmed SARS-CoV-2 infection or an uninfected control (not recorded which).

In nucleotides, the sequence is TGTGCCAGCAGTTTTCAAGACAGGAAAGAGACCCAGTACTTC. Protein translation: CASSFQDRKETQYF. The V and J segments used are TRBV12-3 or TRBV12-4 and TRBJ2-5, and possibly TRBD1, on 6 matching bases. The CDR3 runs 14 residues from the cysteine to the phenylalanine. Left in the record is the CDR3 DNA by itself, 42 bases read in frame from the first base. Trimming costs V 3 bases and J 3 bases, and their ends lie 11 bases apart.